This T cell receptor (beta chain) was recorded in a study of CD8+CD57+ T cells in acquired aplastic anemia. Genomic DNA was employed as the template in profiling TCR beta VDJ and CDR3. Via MiXCR, TCRdb re-called the reads, giving one row per CDR3 protein. The top ten clones hold 40% to 55% of a sample with under 200,000 distinct CDR3 sequences, over 60% of them seen once. Germline CDR1 and CDR2: DFQATT and SNEGSKA (reference sequence). Unmatched junction bases numbered 3, after V lost 5 bases and J lost 5 bases. CDR3 length: 12 residues. The chain employs TRBV20-1 and TRBJ2-7; TRBD1 matches 10 bases. The sample comprised sorted CD4+, CD8+, or CD8+CD57+ T cells (not recorded which) from PBMCs. The receptor comes from a human donor with severe aplastic anemia or a healthy control (not recorded which). The CDR3 region has the DNA TGCAGTGCTCACGGACAGGGGGACGAGCAGTACTTC. Its translation: CSAHGQGDEQYF.